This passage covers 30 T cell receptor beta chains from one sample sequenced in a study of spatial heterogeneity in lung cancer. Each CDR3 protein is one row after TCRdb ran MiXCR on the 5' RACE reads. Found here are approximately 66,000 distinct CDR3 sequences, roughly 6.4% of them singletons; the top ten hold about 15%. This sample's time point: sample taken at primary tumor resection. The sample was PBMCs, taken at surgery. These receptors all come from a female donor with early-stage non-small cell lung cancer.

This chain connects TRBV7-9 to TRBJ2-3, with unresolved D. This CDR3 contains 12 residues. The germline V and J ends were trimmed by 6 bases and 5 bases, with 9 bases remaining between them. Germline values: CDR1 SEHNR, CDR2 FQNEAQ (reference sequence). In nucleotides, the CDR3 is TGTGCCAGCAGTCGTACAGAAGATACGCAGTATTTT. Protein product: CASSRTEDTQYF.

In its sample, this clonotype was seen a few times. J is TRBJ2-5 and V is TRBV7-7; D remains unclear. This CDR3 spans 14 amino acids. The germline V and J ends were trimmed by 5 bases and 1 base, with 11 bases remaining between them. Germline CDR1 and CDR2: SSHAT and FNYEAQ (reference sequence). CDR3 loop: CASSLEAVQETQYF. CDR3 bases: TGTGCCAGCAGCCTCGAGGCAGTCCAAGAGACCCAGTACTTC.

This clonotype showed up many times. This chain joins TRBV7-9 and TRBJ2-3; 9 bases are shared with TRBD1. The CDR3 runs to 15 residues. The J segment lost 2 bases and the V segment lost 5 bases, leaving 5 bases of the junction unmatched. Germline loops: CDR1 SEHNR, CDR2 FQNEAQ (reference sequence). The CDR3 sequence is CASSPTGGYTDTQYF. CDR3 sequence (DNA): TGTGCCAGCAGCCCGACAGGGGGATACACAGATACGCAGTATTTT.

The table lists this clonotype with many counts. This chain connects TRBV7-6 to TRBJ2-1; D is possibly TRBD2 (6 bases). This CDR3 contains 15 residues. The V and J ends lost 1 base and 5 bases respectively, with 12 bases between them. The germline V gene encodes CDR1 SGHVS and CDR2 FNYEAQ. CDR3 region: CASSLGGIGNNEQFF. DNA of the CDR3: TGTGCCAGCAGCTTAGGCGGGATTGGGAACAATGAGCAGTTCTTC.

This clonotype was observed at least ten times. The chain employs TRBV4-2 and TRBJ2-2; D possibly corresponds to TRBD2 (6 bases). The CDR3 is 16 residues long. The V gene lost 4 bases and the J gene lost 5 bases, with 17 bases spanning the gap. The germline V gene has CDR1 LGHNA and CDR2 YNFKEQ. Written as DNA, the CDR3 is TGTGCCAGCAGCCCCATGGGGCGGGGCGGAACCGGGGAGCTGTTTTTT. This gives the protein CASSPMGRGGTGELFF.

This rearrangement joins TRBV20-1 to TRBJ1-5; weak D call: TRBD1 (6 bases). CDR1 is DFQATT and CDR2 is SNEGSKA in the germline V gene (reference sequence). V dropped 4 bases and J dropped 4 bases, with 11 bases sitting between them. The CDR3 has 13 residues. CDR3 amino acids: CSAISTGNQPQHF. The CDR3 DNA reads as TGCAGTGCTATCTCTACAGGGAATCAGCCCCAGCATTTT.

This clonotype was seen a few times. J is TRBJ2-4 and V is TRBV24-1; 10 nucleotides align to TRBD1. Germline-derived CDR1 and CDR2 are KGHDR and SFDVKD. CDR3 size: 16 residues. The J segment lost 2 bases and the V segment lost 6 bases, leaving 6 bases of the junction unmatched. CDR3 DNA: TGTGCCACCAGTCCGGGACAGGGGATTCCCAAAAACATTCAGTACTTC. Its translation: CATSPGQGIPKNIQYF.

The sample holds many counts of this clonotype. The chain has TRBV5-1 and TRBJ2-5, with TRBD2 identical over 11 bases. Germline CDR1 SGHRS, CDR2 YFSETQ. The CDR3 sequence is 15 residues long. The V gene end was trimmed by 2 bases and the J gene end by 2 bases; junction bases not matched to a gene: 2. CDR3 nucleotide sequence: TGCGCCAGCAGCTTTGGGACTAGCGGTCAAGAGACCCAGTACTTC. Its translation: CASSFGTSGQETQYF.

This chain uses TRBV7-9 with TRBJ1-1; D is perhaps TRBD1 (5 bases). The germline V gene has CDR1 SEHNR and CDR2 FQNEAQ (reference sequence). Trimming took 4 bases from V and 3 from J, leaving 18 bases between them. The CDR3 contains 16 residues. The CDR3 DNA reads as TGTGCCAGCAGCTGGGGAAACAGCGTGGGGGACACTGAAGCTTTCTTT. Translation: CASSWGNSVGDTEAFF. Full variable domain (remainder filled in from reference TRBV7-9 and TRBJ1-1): DTGVSQNPRHKITKRGQNVTFRCDPISEHNRLYWYRQTLGQGPEFLTYFQNEAQLEKSRLLSDRFSAERPKGSFSTLEIQRTEQGDSAMYLCASSWGNSVGDTEAFFGQGTRLTVV.

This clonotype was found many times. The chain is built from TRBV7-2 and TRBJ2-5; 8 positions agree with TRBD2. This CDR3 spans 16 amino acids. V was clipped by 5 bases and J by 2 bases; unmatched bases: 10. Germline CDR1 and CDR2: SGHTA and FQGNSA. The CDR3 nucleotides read TGTGCCAGCAGCCCCGTAGGCGGGGGGTGGCAAGAGACCCAGTACTTC. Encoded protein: CASSPVGGGWQETQYF. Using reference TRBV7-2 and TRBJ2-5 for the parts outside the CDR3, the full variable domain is GAGVSQSPSNKVTEKGKDVELRCDPISGHTALYWYRQSLGQGLEFLIYFQGNSAPDKSGLPSDRFSAERTGGSVSTLTIQRTQQEDSAVYLCASSPVGGGWQETQYFGPGTRLLVL.

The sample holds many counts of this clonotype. CDR3: CASSLGEYEQFF. CDR3 nucleotides: TGCGCCAGCAGCTTGGGGGAGTATGAGCAGTTCTTC. The genes are TRBV5-1 and TRBJ2-1; D might be TRBD2 (5 bases). V lost 0 bases, J lost 8 bases, and 6 bases lay in between. The CDR3 runs to 12 residues. Germline lookup yields CDR1 SGHRS and CDR2 YFSETQ.

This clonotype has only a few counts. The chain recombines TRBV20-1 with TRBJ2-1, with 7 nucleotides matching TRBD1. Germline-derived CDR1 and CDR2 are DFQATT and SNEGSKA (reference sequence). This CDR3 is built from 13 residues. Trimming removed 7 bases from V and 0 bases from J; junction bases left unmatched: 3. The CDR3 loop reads CSVGTDSYNEQFF. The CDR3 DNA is TGCAGTGTTGGGACAGACTCCTACAATGAGCAGTTCTTC.

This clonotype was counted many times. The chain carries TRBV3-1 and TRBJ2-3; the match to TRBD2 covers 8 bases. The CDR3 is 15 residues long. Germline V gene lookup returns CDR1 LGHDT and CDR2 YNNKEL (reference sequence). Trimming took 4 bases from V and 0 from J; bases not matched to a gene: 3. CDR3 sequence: CASSRAGASTDTQYF. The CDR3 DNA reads TGTGCCAGCAGCCGAGCGGGGGCCAGCACAGATACGCAGTATTTT.

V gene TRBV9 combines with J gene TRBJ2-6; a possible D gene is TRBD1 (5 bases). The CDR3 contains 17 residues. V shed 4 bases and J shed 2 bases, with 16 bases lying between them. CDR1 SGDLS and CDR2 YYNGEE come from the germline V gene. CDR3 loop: CASSQGSPVAGANVLTF. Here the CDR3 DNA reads TGTGCCAGCAGCCAGGGCTCCCCGGTAGCTGGGGCCAACGTCCTGACTTTC.

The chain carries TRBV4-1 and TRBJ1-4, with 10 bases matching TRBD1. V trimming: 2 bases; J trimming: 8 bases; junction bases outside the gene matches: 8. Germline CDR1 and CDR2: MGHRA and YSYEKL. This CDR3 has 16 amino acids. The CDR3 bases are TGCGCCAGCAGCCAACTCGACAGGGGGCTAGGGGAAAAACTGTTTTTT. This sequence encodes CASSQLDRGLGEKLFF.

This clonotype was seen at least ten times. CDR3 DNA sequence: TGTGCCACCAGTGATGTCGGGGGGGACATTCAGTACTTC. Its translation is CATSDVGGDIQYF. This chain links TRBV24-1 with TRBJ2-4; the match to TRBD2 covers 8 bases. CDR3 length: 13 amino acids. V was pared by 3 bases and J by 8 bases, with 2 bases of the junction left unmatched. CDR1 and CDR2 (germline): KGHDR, SFDVKD.

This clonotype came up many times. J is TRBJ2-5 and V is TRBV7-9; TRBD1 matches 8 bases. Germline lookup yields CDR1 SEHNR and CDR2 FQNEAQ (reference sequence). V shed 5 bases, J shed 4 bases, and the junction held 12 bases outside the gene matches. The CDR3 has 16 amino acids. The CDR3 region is CASSPDLTGAGETQYF. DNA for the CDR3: TGTGCCAGCAGCCCCGACCTGACAGGGGCCGGAGAGACCCAGTACTTC.

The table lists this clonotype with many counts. CDR3 residues: CSARAGAGANVLTF. The CDR3 bases are TGCAGTGCTAGAGCGGGGGCTGGGGCCAACGTCCTGACTTTC. The chain joins TRBV20-1 to TRBJ2-6; D possibly corresponds to TRBD2 (6 bases). Germline CDR1 and CDR2: DFQATT and SNEGSKA (reference sequence). Trimming took off 1 base at V and 2 bases at J, with 6 bases between the two ends. This CDR3 comprises 14 residues.

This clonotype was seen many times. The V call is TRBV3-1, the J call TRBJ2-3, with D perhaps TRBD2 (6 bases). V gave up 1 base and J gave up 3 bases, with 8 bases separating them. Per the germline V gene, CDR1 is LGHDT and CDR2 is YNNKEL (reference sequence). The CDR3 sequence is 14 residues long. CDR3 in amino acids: CASSQAAGTDTQYF. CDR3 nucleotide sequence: TGTGCCAGCAGCCAAGCCGCGGGGACAGATACGCAGTATTTT.

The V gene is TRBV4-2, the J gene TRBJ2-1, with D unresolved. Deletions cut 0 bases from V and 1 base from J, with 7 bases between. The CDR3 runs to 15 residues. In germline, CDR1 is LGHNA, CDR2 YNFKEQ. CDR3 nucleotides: TGTGCCAGCAGCCAAGATGACACTTCCTACAATGAGCAGTTCTTC. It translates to CASSQDDTSYNEQFF.

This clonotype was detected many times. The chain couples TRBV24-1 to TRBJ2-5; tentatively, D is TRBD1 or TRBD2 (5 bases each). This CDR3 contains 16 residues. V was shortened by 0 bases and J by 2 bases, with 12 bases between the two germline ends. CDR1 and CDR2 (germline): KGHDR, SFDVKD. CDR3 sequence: CATSDLGSGPQETQYF. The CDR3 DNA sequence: TGTGCCACCAGTGATTTGGGATCGGGGCCACAAGAGACCCAGTACTTC.

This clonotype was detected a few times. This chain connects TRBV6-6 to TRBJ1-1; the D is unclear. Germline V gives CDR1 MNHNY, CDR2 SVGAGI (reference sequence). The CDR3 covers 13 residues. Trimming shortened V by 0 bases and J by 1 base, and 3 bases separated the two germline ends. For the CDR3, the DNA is TGTGCCAGCAGTTACTCGGCGAACACTGAAGCTTTCTTT. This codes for CASSYSANTEAFF.

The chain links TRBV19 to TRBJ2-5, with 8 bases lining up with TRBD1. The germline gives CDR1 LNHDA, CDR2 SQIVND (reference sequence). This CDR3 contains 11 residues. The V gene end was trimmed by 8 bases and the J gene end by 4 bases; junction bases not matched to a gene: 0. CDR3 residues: CASGQGETQYF. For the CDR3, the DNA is TGTGCCAGTGGACAGGGAGAGACCCAGTACTTC. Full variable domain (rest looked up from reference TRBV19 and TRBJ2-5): DGGITQSPKYLFRKEGQNVTLSCEQNLNHDAMYWYRQDPGQGLRLIYYSQIVNDFQKGDIAEGYSVSREKKESFPLTVTSAQKNPTAFYLCASGQGETQYFGPGTRLLVL.

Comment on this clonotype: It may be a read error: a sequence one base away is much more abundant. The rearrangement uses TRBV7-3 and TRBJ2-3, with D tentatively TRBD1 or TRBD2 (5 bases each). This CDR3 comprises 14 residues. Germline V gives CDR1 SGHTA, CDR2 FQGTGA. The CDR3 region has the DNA TGTGCCAACAGCTTAATCGGGGACGCAGATACGCAGTATTTT. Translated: CANSLIGDADTQYF.

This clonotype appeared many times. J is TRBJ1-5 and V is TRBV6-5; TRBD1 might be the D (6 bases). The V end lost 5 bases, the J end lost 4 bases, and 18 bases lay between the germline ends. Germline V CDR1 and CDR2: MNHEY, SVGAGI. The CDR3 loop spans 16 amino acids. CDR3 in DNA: TGTGCCAGCAGTCCCCGAGCCGGGACACAGAATCAGCCCCAGCATTTT. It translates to CASSPRAGTQNQPQHF.

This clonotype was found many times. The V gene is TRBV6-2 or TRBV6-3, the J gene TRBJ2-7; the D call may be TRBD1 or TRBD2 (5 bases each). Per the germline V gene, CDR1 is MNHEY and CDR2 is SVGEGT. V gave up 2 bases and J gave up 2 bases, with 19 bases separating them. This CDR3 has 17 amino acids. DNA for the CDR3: TGTGCCAGCAGTTACGGGTTTGGCCGGGACCCAGCCTACGAGCAGTACTTC. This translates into CASSYGFGRDPAYEQYF.

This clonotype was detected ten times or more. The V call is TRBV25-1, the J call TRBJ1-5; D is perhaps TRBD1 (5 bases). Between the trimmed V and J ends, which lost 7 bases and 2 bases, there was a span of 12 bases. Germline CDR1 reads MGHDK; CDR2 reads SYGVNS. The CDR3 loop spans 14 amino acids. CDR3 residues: CASNGAGGNQPQHF. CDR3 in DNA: TGTGCCAGCAATGGGGCTGGAGGCAATCAGCCCCAGCATTTT.

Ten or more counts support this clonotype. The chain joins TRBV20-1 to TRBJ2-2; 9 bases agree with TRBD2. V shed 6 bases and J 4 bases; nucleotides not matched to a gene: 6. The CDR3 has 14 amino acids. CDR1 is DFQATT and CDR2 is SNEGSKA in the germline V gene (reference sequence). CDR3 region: CSAQAGGPTGELFF. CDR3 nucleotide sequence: TGCAGTGCCCAAGCGGGGGGTCCCACCGGGGAGCTGTTTTTT.

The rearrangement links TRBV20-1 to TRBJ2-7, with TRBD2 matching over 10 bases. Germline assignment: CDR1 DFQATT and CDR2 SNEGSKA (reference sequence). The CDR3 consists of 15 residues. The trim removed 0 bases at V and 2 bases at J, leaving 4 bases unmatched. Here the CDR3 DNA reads TGCAGTGCTAGAGAGCTAGCGGGAGAGACCTACGAGCAGTACTTC. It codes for CSARELAGETYEQYF.

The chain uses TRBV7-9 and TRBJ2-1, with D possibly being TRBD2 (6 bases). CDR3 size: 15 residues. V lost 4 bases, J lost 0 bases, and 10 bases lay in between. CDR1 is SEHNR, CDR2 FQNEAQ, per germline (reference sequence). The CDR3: CASSSDGSSYNEQFF. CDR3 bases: TGTGCCAGCAGCTCCGACGGGAGCTCCTACAATGAGCAGTTCTTC. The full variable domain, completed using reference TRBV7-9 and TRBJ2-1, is DTGVSQNPRHKITKRGQNVTFRCDPISEHNRLYWYRQTLGQGPEFLTYFQNEAQLEKSRLLSDRFSAERPKGSFSTLEIQRTEQGDSAMYLCASSSDGSSYNEQFFGPGTRLTVL.